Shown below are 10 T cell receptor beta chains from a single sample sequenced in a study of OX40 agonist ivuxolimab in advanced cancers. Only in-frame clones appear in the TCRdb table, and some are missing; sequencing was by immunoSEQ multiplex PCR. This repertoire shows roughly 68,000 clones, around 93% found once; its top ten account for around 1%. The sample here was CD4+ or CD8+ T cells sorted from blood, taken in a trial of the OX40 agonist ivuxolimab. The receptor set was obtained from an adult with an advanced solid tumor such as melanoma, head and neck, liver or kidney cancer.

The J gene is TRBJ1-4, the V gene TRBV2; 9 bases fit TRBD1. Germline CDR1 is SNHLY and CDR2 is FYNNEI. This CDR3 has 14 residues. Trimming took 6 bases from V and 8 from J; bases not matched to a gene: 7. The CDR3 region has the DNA TGTGCCAGCAGCCTTACCGGGACAGGGGAAAAACTGTTTTTT. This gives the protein CASSLTGTGEKLFF.

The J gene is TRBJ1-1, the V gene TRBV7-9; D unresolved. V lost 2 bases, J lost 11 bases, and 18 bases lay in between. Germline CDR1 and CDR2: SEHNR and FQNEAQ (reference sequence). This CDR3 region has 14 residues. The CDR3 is CASSLSRGLVVAFF. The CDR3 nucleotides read TGTGCCAGCAGCTTAAGCCGGGGTCTGGTTGTGGCTTTCTTT.

The CDR3: CASSPGWGRIAYEQYF. CDR3 in DNA: TGTGCCAGCAGCCCAGGGTGGGGGCGAATTGCCTACGAGCAGTACTTC. The rearrangement links TRBV11-2 to TRBJ2-7, with a possible D match to TRBD1 (6 bases). V lost 5 bases, J lost 2 bases, and 19 bases lay in between. The CDR3 is 16 amino acids. The germline CDR1 and CDR2 sequences are SGHAT and FQNNGV. Supplemented by reference TRBV11-2 and TRBJ2-7, the full variable domain reads EAGVAQSPRYKIIEKRQSVAFWCNPISGHATLYWYQQILGQGPKLLIQFQNNGVVDDSQLPKDRFSAERLKGVDSTLKIQPAKLEDSAVYLCASSPGWGRIAYEQYFGPGTRLTVT.

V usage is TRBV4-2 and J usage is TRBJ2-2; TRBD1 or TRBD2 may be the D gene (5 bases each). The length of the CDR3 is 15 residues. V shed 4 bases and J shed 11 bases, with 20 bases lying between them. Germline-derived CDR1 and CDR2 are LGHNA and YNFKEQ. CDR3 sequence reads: CASSPDEGPNSELFF. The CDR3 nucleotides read TGTGCCAGCAGCCCCGATGAGGGGCCGAACAGCGAGCTGTTTTTT.

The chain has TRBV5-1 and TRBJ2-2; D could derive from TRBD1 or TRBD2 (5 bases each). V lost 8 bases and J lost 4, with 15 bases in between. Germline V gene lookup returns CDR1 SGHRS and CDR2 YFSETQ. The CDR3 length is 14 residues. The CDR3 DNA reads TGCGCCAGACCGGGACCGAAATTCACCGGGGAGCTGTTTTTT. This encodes CARPGPKFTGELFF.

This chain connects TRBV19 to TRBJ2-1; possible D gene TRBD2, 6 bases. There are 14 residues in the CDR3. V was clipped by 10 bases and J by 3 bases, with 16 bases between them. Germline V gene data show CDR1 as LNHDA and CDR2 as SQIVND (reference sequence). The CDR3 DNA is TGTGCCACCACCGGGACTGGGTTCTACAATGAGCAGTTCTTC. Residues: CATTGTGFYNEQFF.

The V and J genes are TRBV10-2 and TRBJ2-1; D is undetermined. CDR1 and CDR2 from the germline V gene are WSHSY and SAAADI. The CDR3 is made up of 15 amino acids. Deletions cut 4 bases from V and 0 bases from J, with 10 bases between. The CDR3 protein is CASSATPSSYNEQFF. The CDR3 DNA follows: TGCGCCAGCAGTGCTACGCCCAGCTCCTACAATGAGCAGTTCTTC.

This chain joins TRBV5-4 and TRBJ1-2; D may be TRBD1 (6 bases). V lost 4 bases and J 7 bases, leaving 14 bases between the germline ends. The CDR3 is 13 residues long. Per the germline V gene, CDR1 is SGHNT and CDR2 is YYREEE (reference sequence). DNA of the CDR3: TGTGCCAGCAGCGTCGACAGGAGTGGTGGCTACACCTTC. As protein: CASSVDRSGGYTF.

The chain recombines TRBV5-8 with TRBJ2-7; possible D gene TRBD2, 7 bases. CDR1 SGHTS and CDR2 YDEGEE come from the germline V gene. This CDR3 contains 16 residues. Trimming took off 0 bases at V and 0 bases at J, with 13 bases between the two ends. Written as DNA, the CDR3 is TGTGCCAGCAGCTTGGGGACCGGGGGGCGCTCCTACGAGCAGTACTTC. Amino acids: CASSLGTGGRSYEQYF.

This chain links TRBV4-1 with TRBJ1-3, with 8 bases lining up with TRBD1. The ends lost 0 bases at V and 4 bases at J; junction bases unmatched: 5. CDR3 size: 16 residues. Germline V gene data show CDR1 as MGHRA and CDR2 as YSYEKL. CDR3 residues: CASSQDFRGLGNTIYF. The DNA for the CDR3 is TGCGCCAGCAGCCAAGATTTCAGGGGGCTCGGAAACACCATATATTTT.